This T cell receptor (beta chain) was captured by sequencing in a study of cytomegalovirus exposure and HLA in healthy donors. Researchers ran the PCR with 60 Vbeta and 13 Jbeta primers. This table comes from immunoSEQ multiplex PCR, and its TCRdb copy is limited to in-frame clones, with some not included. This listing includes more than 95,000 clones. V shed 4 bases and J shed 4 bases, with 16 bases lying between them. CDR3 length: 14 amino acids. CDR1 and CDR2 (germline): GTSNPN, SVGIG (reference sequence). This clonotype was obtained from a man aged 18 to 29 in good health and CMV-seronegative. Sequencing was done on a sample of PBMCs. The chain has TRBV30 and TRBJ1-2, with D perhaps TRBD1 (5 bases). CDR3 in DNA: TGTGCCTGGAAGATGCAGGGTTCGGGCTATGGCTACACCTTC. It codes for CAWKMQGSGYGYTF.